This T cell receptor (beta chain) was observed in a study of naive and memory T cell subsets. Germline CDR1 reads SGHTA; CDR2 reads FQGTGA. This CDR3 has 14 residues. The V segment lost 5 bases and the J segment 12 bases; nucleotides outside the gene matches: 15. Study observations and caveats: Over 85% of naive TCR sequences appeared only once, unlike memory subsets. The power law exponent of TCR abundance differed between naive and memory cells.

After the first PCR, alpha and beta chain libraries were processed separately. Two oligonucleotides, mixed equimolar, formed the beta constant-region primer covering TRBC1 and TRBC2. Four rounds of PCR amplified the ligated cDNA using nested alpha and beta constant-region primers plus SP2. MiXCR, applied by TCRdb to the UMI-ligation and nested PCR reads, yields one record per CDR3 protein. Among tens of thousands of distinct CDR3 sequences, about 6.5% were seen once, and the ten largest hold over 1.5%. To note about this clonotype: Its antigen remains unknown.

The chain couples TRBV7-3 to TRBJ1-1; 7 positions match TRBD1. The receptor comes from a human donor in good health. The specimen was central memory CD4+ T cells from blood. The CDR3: CASSPLVGQGVSFF. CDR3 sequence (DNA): TGTGCCAGCAGCCCCCTGGTTGGGCAGGGGGTTTCTTTCTTT.